The present TCR beta chain was sequenced within a study of shared clonotypes between healthy human individuals. As defined, naive CD8 cells were CD45RO-negative and positively selected for CCR7, with terminally differentiated effector memory CD45RA+ cells excluded. Looked up from germline, CDR1 is SNHLY and CDR2 is FYNNEI. V was pared by 8 bases and J by 2 bases, with 12 bases between. The CDR3 extends over 13 amino acids. The data were produced by immunoSEQ multiplex PCR, yet TCRdb's version contains in-frame clones alone and is incomplete. The sample shows hundreds of thousands of clones, over 90% of them seen only once.

This chain links TRBV2 with TRBJ2-5; D remains unclear. Material for sequencing was naive CD8+ T cells sorted from blood. The sequence derives from a man younger than 45 in good health. The CDR3 nucleotides read TGTGCCAGCGAGTTACAGCTACAAGAGACCCAGTACTTC. As protein: CASELQLQETQYF.